This TCR beta chain derives from a study of patients and donors after allogeneic stem cell transplantation. This clonotype came up many times. Trimming removed 3 bases from V and 6 bases from J, with 9 bases in between. Germline loops: CDR1 KGHSH, CDR2 LQKENI. The CDR3 has 13 amino acids. TCRdb reanalysed the RT-PCR reads using MiXCR and keeps one entry per CDR3 protein. The table records hundreds of thousands of distinct CDR3 sequences, more than 15% of them present only once. The sequence was collected from a human donor who was either an allogeneic HSCT recipient or a stem cell or donor lymphocyte infusion donor (not recorded which). It is not recorded whose cells these are; they may come from a transplant donor. The chain joins TRBV18 to TRBJ2-1, with D unresolved. Material for sequencing was blood, either unsorted or a sorted T cell fraction (not recorded which). CDR3 in amino acids: CASSPLVSNEQFF. CDR3 sequence (DNA): TGTGCCAGCTCACCTTTAGTGTCCAATGAGCAGTTCTTC.